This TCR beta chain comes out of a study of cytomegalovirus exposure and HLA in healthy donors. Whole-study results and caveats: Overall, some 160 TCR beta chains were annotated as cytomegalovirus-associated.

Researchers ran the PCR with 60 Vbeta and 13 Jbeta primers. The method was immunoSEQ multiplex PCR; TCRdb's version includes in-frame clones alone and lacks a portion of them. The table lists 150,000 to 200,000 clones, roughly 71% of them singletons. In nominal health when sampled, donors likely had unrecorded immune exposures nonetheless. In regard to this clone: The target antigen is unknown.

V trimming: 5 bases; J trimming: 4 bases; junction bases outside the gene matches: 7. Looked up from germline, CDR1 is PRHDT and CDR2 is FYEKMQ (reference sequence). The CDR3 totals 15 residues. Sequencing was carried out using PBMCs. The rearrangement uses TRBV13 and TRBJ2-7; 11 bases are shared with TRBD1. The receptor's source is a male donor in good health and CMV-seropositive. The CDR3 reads CASSRAGTGGYEQYF. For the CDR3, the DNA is TGTGCCAGCAGCCGTGCGGGGACAGGGGGTTACGAGCAGTACTTC.